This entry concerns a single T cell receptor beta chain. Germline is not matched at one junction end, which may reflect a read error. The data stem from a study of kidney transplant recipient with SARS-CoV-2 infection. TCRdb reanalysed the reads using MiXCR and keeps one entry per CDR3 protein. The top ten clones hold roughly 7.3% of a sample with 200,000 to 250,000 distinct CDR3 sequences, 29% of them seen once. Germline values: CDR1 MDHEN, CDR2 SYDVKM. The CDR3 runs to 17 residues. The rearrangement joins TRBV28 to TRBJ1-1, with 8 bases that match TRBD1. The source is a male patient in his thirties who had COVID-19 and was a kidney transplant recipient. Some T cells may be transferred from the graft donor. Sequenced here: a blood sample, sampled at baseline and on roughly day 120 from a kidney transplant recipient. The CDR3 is CASGLRGQGRMNTEAFF. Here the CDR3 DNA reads TGTGCCAGCGGTTTACGAGGACAGGGCAGGATGAACACTGAAGCTTTCTTT.